The clone carrying this T cell receptor (beta chain) appeared once. RNA transcripts yielded amplified TCR beta CDR3 regions. RT-PCR in the first round used HTBI primers; a second-round multiplex PCR followed. TCRdb reprocessed the multiplex PCR reads with MiXCR, giving one entry per CDR3 protein. The data hold about 500,000 distinct CDR3 sequences, with roughly 39% observed a single time. Orbital computed tomography, together with clinical symptoms, serum thyroxine, TRAb and thyroid ultrasound, was used for diagnosis. V was cut by 4 bases and J by 4 bases, with 14 bases left in between. The germline gives CDR1 SNHLY, CDR2 FYNNEI. The length of the CDR3 is 16 residues. The sample is drawn from a study of Graves' ophthalmopathy and Graves' hyperthyroidism.

This receptor was taken from an adult man with Graves' hyperthyroidism. V gene TRBV2 combines with J gene TRBJ2-6, with no clear D. Sequencing input: peripheral blood or thyroid tissue (not recorded which). CDR3 region: CASSGFPNSGANVLTF. DNA for the CDR3: TGTGCCAGCAGTGGGTTCCCCAACTCGGGGGCCAACGTCCTGACTTTC. Full variable domain (remainder filled in from reference TRBV2 and TRBJ2-6): EPEVTQTPSHQVTQMGQEVILRCVPISNHLYFYWYRQILGQKVEFLVSFYNNEISEKSEIFDDQFSVERPDGSNFTLKIRSTKLEDSAMYFCASSGFPNSGANVLTFGAGSRLTVL.